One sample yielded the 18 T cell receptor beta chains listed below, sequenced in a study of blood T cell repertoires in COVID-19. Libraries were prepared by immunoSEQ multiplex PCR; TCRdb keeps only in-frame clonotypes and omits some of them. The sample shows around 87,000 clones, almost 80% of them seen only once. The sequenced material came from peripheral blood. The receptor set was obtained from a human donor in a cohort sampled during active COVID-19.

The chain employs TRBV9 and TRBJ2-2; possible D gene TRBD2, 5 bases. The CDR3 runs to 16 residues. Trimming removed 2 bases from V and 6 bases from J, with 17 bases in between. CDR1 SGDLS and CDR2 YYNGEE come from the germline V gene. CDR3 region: CASSVDSPPLSGELFF. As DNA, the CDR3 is TGTGCCAGCAGCGTGGACTCCCCTCCCCTCTCCGGGGAGCTGTTTTTT.

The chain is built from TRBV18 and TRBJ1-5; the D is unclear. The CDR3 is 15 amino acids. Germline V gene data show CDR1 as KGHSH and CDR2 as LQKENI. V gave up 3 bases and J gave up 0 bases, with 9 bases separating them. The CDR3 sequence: CASSPDAVSNQPQHF. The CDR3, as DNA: TGTGCCAGCTCACCGGATGCGGTTAGCAATCAGCCCCAGCATTTT.

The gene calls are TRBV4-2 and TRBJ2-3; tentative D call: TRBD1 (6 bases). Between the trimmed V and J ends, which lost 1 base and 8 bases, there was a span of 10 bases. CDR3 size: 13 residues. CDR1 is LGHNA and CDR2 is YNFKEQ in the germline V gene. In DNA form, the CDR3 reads TGTGCCAGCAGCCAAGCAGGGGATCCTACGCAGTATTTT. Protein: CASSQAGDPTQYF.

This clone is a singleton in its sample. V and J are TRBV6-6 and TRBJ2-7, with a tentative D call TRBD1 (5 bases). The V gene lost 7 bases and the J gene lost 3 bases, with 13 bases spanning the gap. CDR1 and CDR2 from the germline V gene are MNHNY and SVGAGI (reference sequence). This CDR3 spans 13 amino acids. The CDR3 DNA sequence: TGTGCCAGCACCAGGGATGTCCTCTACGAGCAGTACTTC. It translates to CASTRDVLYEQYF.

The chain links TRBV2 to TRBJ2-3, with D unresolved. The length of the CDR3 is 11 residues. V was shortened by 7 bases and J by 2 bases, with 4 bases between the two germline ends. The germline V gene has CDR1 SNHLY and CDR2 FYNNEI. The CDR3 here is CASTSTDTQYF. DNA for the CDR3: TGTGCCAGCACCTCCACAGATACGCAGTATTTT.

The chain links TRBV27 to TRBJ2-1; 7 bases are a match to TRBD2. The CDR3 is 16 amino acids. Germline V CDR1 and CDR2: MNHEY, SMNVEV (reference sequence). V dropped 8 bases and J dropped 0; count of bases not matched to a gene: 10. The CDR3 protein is CASVPYGRSSYNEQFF. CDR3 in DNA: TGTGCCAGCGTACCTTACGGGAGGAGCTCCTACAATGAGCAGTTCTTC.

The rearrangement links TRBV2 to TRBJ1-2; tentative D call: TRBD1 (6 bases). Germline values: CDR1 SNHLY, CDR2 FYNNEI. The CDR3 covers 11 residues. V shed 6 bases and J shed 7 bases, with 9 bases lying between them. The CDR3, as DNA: TGTGCCAGCAGGACAGGTCCTGGCTACACCTTC. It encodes CASRTGPGYTF. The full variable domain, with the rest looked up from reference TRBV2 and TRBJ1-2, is EPEVTQTPSHQVTQMGQEVILRCVPISNHLYFYWYRQILGQKVEFLVSFYNNEISEKSEIFDDQFSVERPDGSNFTLKIRSTKLEDSAMYFCASRTGPGYTFGSGTRLTVV.

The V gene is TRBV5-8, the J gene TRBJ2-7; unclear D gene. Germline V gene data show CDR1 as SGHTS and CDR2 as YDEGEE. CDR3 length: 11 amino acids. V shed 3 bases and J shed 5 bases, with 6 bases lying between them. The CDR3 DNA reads TGTGCCAGCAGCTATCTCGACGAGCAGTACTTC. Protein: CASSYLDEQYF.

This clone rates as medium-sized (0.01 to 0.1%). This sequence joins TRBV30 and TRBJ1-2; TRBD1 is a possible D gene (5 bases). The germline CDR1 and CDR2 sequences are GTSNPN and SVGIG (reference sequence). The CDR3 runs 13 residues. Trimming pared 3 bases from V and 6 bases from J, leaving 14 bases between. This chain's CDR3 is CAWRSGYRNGYTF. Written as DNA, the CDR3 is TGTGCCTGGAGGTCAGGGTATAGAAATGGCTACACCTTC.

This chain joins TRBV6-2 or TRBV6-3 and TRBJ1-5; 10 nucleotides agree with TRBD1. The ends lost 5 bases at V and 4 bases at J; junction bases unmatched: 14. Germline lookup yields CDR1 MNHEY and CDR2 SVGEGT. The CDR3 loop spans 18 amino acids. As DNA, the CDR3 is TGTGCCAGCAGTCGGGAGGGGACAGGGGTATATGTGAATCAGCCCCAGCATTTT. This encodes CASSREGTGVYVNQPQHF.

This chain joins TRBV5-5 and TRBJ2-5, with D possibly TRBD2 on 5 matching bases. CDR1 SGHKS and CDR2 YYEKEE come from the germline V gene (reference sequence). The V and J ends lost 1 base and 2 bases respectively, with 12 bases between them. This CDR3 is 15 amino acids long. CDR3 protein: CASSLSLGRQETQYF. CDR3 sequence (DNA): TGTGCCAGCAGCTTGTCTCTAGGGAGACAAGAGACCCAGTACTTC.

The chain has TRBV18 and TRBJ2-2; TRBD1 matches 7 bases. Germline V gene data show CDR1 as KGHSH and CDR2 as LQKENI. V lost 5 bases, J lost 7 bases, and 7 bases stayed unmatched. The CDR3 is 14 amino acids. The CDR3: CASSADREIGELFF. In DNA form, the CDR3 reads TGTGCCAGCTCAGCAGACAGGGAGATCGGGGAGCTGTTTTTT.

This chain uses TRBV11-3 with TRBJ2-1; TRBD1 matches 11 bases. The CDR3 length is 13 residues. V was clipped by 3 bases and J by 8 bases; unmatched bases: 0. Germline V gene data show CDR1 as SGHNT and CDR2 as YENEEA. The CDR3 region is CASSLGQGDEQFF. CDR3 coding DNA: TGTGCCAGCAGCTTGGGACAGGGGGATGAGCAGTTCTTC.

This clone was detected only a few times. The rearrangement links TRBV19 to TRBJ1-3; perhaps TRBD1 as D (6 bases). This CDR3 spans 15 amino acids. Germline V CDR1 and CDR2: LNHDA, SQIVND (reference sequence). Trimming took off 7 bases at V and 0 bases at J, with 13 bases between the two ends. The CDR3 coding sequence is TGTGCCAGTAAGAACAGGGTATACTCTGGAAACACCATATATTTT. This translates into CASKNRVYSGNTIYF.

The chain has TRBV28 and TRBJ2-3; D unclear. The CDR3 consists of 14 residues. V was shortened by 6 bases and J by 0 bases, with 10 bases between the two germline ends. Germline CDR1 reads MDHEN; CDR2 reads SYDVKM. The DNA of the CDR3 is TGTGCCAGCAGCGGAGATCCTAGCACAGATACGCAGTATTTT. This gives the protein CASSGDPSTDTQYF.

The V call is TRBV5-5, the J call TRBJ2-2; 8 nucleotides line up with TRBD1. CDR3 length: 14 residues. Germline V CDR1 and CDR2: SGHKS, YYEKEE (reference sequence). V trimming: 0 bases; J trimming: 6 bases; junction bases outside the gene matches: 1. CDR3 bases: TGTGCCAGCAGCTTGGAGGACAGGGCCGGGGAGCTGTTTTTT. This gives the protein CASSLEDRAGELFF. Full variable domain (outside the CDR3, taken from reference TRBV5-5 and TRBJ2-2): DAGVTQSPTHLIKTRGQQVTLRCSPISGHKSVSWYQQVLGQGPQFIFQYYEKEERGRGNFPDRFSARQFPNYSSELNVNALLLGDSALYLCASSLEDRAGELFFGEGSRLTVL.

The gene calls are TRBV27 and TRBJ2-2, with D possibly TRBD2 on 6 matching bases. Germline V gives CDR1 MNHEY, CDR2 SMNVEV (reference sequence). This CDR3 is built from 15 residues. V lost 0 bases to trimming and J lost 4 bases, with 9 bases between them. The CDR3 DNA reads TGTGCCAGCAGTTTATCGTGGGGGGTCACCGGGGAGCTGTTTTTT. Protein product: CASSLSWGVTGELFF.

CDR3 nucleotides: TGTGCCAGCAGCGCGTCAGGGGGGTCCTACGAGCAGTACTTC. Translated: CASSASGGSYEQYF. The chain joins TRBV9 to TRBJ2-7; maybe TRBD1 (7 bases). This CDR3 contains 14 residues. Trimming took off 3 bases at V and 1 base at J, with 11 bases between the two ends. CDR1 is SGDLS and CDR2 is YYNGEE in the germline V gene.